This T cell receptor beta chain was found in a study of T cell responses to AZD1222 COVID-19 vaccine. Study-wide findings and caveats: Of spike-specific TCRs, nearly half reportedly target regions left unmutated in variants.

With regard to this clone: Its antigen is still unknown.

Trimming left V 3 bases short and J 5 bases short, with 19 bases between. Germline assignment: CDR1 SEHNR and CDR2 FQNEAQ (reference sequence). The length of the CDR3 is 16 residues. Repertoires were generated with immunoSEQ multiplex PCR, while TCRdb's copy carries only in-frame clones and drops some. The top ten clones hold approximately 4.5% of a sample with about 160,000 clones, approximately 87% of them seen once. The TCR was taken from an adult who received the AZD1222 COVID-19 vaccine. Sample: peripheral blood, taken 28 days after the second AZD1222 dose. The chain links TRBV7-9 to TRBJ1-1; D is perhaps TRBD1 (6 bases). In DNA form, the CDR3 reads TGTGCCAGCAGCTTGCATGAGCGGGGGGCACGGACTGAAGCTTTCTTT. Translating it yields CASSLHERGARTEAFF.